The 23 T cell receptor beta chains given below trace back to one sample, sequenced in a study of memory CD4+ T cells and cytomegalovirus serostatus. The sort gate was single viable CD3+CD4+CD8-CD45RO+ cells for memory CD4+ T cells. TCRdb keeps only in-frame clones here, not all; method: immunoSEQ multiplex PCR. The sample holds approximately 41,000 clones; 75% to 85% are singletons and the top ten take 5% to 7%. Sequenced: memory CD4+ T cells from blood. The receptors originated from an adult in good health and CMV-seronegative.

V is TRBV6-1 and J is TRBJ1-1, with D perhaps matching TRBD1 (6 bases). V was pared by 0 bases and J by 10 bases, with 21 bases between. The CDR3 loop spans 16 amino acids. Looked up from germline, CDR1 is MNHNS and CDR2 is SASEGT. This CDR3 reads CASSEARGLFGRGAFF. The CDR3 region has the DNA TGTGCCAGCAGTGAAGCGAGAGGGTTGTTCGGCAGGGGAGCTTTCTTT.

The chain employs TRBV29-1 and TRBJ1-1; 9 nucleotides match TRBD1. After removal of 7 bases from V and 3 bases from J, the junction contained 9 bases not matched to a gene. CDR1 and CDR2 from the germline V gene are SQVTM and ANQGSEA. The CDR3 has 14 amino acids. The CDR3 nucleotides are TGCAGCGCTATACAGGGGGCGGGGGACACTGAAGCTTTCTTT. It yields the protein CSAIQGAGDTEAFF.

This chain uses TRBV5-1 with TRBJ1-2, with no clear D. This CDR3 is built from 16 residues. Trimming left V 2 bases short and J 0 bases short, with 14 bases between. The germline V gene encodes CDR1 SGHRS and CDR2 YFSETQ. This chain's CDR3 is CASSLYTRSSNYGYTF. The DNA of the CDR3 is TGCGCCAGCAGCTTATATACTCGTTCCTCTAACTATGGCTACACCTTC.

This rearrangement joins TRBV28 to TRBJ2-7, with TRBD2 identical over 7 bases. V lost 6 bases and J lost 5; bases outside the gene matches: 16. This CDR3 spans 16 amino acids. Germline loops: CDR1 MDHEN, CDR2 SYDVKM. The CDR3: CASRGGFIATSDEQYF. The CDR3 bases are TGTGCCAGCAGGGGGGGGTTTATCGCTACGTCCGACGAGCAGTACTTC.

The V gene is TRBV13, the J gene TRBJ2-5; TRBD2 might be the D (6 bases). Germline CDR1 is PRHDT and CDR2 is FYEKMQ (reference sequence). The length of the CDR3 is 14 residues. V was clipped by 0 bases and J by 4 bases, with 9 bases between them. The CDR3 bases are TGTGCCAGCAGCTTAGGGGACTACCTAGAGACCCAGTACTTC. It specifies CASSLGDYLETQYF.

The chain links TRBV5-4 to TRBJ2-3; possibly TRBD2 for D (6 bases). Germline V gene lookup returns CDR1 SGHNT and CDR2 YYREEE (reference sequence). V lost 4 bases, J lost 2 bases, and 17 bases lay in between. The CDR3 runs 16 residues. CDR3 residues: CASSPGGPSDTDTQYF. As DNA, the CDR3 is TGTGCCAGCAGCCCCGGAGGCCCTAGCGACACAGATACGCAGTATTTT.

This chain connects TRBV4-3 to TRBJ2-2; possibly TRBD2 for D (6 bases). In germline, CDR1 is LGHNA, CDR2 YSLEER. The CDR3 totals 17 residues. V gave up 2 bases and J gave up 2 bases, with 15 bases separating them. As DNA, the CDR3 is TGCGCCAGCAGCCAAAACGCGGGGAGCTTAAACACCGGGGAGCTGTTTTTT. Translating gives CASSQNAGSLNTGELFF.

The V and J genes are TRBV15 and TRBJ2-1, with TRBD2 identical over 9 bases. CDR3 size: 18 residues. J gave up 4 bases and V 1 base, and 11 bases lay outside the gene matches. CDR1 is LNHNV and CDR2 is YYDKDF in the germline V gene (reference sequence). Here the CDR3 reads CATSRGKLSGSGYNEQFF. The DNA for the CDR3 is TGTGCCACCAGCAGAGGGAAGCTTAGCGGGAGTGGGTACAATGAGCAGTTCTTC.

The gene calls are TRBV28 and TRBJ1-6, with 7 bases fitting TRBD1. V trimming: 5 bases; J trimming: 9 bases; junction bases outside the gene matches: 10. Germline values: CDR1 MDHEN, CDR2 SYDVKM. CDR3 length equals 15 residues. The CDR3 region is CASSPLTGNASPLHF. The CDR3 coding sequence is TGTGCCAGCAGTCCCTTGACAGGGAATGCTTCACCCCTCCACTTT.

This chain uses TRBV9 with TRBJ2-1; 7 positions agree with TRBD2. V shed 0 bases and J 9 bases; nucleotides not matched to a gene: 9. Germline V gene sequence: CDR1 SGDLS, CDR2 YYNGEE. The length of the CDR3 is 15 residues. The chain's CDR3 is CASSVDEGRESEQFF. The CDR3 nucleotides are TGTGCCAGCAGCGTAGATGAAGGGCGGGAGAGTGAGCAGTTCTTC. Supplemented by reference TRBV9 and TRBJ2-1, the full variable domain reads DSGVTQTPKHLITATGQRVTLRCSPRSGDLSVYWYQQSLDQGLQFLIQYYNGEERAKGNILERFSAQQFPDLHSELNLSSLELGDSALYFCASSVDEGRESEQFFGPGTRLTVL.

The chain is built from TRBV11-1 and TRBJ2-2; D may be TRBD2 (5 bases). The germline gives CDR1 SGHAT, CDR2 FQDESV (reference sequence). V lost 2 bases and J 7 bases, leaving 17 bases between the germline ends. This CDR3 contains 16 residues. The CDR3 here is CASSLISGISSGELFF. The CDR3 DNA reads TGTGCCAGCAGCTTAATATCGGGAATCAGTAGCGGGGAGCTGTTTTTT.

Written as DNA, the CDR3 is TGTGCCAGCAGTCAGGGGGCGGGAGGCACAGATACGCAGTATTTT. This encodes CASSQGAGGTDTQYF. The chain recombines TRBV6-5 with TRBJ2-3; maybe TRBD1 (8 bases). The V end was cut by 5 bases, the J end by 1 base, with 13 bases between. CDR1 and CDR2 (germline): MNHEY, SVGAGI. The CDR3 length is 15 residues.

CDR3 DNA: TGTGCCAGCAGCTTGGGAGGGGGCGGCACCGGGGAGCTGTTTTTT. This encodes CASSLGGGGTGELFF. The chain links TRBV5-4 to TRBJ2-2, with 7 bases matching TRBD1. Germline V gene data show CDR1 as SGHNT and CDR2 as YYREEE (reference sequence). The junction had 3 bases not matched to a gene; V was cut back by 0 bases and J by 4 bases. CDR3 length: 15 residues.

The chain uses TRBV21-1 and TRBJ1-2; TRBD1 is the table's D call, not checked against the DNA. TRBV21-1 is noted as a pseudogene. The CDR3 length is 14 residues. The CDR3 bases are TGTGCCAGCAGCCCGGGACAGGCTCTCTATGGCTACACCTTC. Amino acids: CASSPGQALYGYTF.

The chain uses TRBV2 and TRBJ2-5; TRBD2 matches at 14 bases. CDR1 and CDR2 from the germline V gene are SNHLY and FYNNEI. V dropped 4 bases and J dropped 5; count of bases not matched to a gene: 9. CDR3 length: 17 residues. CDR3 DNA sequence: TGTGCCAGCAGTGTGTACGGGACTAGCGGGAGTGGGGAGACCCAGTACTTC. Its protein product is CASSVYGTSGSGETQYF.

The chain joins TRBV5-1 to TRBJ2-7; 11 bases match TRBD1. The CDR3 length is 13 residues. Trimming took 5 bases from V and 4 from J; bases not matched to a gene: 2. Germline V gives CDR1 SGHRS, CDR2 YFSETQ. This CDR3 is CASSGTGGYEQYF. As DNA, the CDR3 is TGCGCCAGCAGTGGGACAGGGGGTTACGAGCAGTACTTC.

The chain employs TRBV5-1 and TRBJ2-2, with TRBD2 matching 10 bases. CDR3 size: 16 residues. The germline V gene has CDR1 SGHRS and CDR2 YFSETQ. With V trimmed by 4 bases and J by 7 bases, 10 bases remained unmatched. CDR3 in amino acids: CASSTASGSFGGELFF. The CDR3 nucleotides read TGCGCCAGCAGCACCGCTAGCGGGAGTTTTGGCGGGGAGCTGTTTTTT.

The V gene is TRBV6-1, the J gene TRBJ2-7; a weak D match, TRBD2 (6 bases). The germline V gene has CDR1 MNHNS and CDR2 SASEGT. This CDR3 contains 13 residues. Trimming pared 1 base from V and 7 bases from J, leaving 11 bases between. The CDR3, as DNA: TGTGCCAGCAGTGAAGTTCAGGAGGGTGAGCAGTACTTC. It specifies CASSEVQEGEQYF.

This clone showed up just a few times. The genes are TRBV9 and TRBJ2-1; 9 bases align to TRBD2. This CDR3 has 19 residues. From germline, CDR1 is SGDLS and CDR2 YYNGEE. Trimming took 3 bases from V and 3 from J; bases not matched to a gene: 16. CDR3: CASSAPRGTAGGRYNEQFF. The CDR3 nucleotides are TGTGCCAGCAGCGCGCCCAGGGGAACGGCGGGAGGGCGCTACAATGAGCAGTTCTTC.

The chain couples TRBV7-2 to TRBJ2-3; 11 nucleotides line up with TRBD2. CDR1 SGHTA and CDR2 FQGNSA come from the germline V gene. The CDR3 loop spans 15 amino acids. Unmatched junction bases numbered 2, after V lost 4 bases and J lost 2 bases. CDR3 sequence reads: CASSSGLAVTDTQYF. CDR3 coding DNA: TGTGCCAGCAGCTCGGGACTAGCGGTCACAGATACGCAGTATTTT. The full variable domain, its missing parts supplied by reference TRBV7-2 and TRBJ2-3, is GAGVSQSPSNKVTEKGKDVELRCDPISGHTALYWYRQSLGQGLEFLIYFQGNSAPDKSGLPSDRFSAERTGGSVSTLTIQRTQQEDSAVYLCASSSGLAVTDTQYFGPGTRLTVL.

V and J are TRBV9 and TRBJ1-2, with TRBD1 matching 8 bases. Per the germline V gene, CDR1 is SGDLS and CDR2 is YYNGEE. This CDR3 has 15 residues. J gave up 2 bases and V 4 bases, and 7 bases lay outside the gene matches. Here the CDR3 DNA reads TGTGCCAGCAGCCCCTCGGGACAGGAAAACTATGGCTACACCTTC. This sequence encodes CASSPSGQENYGYTF.

This chain joins TRBV21-1 and TRBJ2-7; the table's D call, TRBD2, was not checked against the DNA. TRBV21-1 is labeled a pseudogene. The length of the CDR3 is 20 residues. CDR3 sequence: CASSKKIRSSGRAEGSEQYF. DNA of the CDR3: TGTGCCAGCAGCAAAAAAATCCGGTCTAGCGGGAGGGCCGAAGGAAGCGAGCAGTACTTC.

The chain combines TRBV25-1 with TRBJ2-1, with TRBD2 matching over 8 bases. The CDR3 runs 15 residues. Germline assignment: CDR1 MGHDK and CDR2 SYGVNS. J gave up 2 bases and V 6 bases, and 6 bases lay outside the gene matches. CDR3 sequence (DNA): TGTGCCAGCAGAAAAGCGGGAGACGCCTACAATGAGCAGTTCTTC. Protein: CASRKAGDAYNEQFF.